The 5 T cell receptor beta chains listed next were all sequenced from one sample in a study of blood T cell repertoires in COVID-19. The method was immunoSEQ multiplex PCR; TCRdb's version includes in-frame clones alone and lacks a portion of them. The profile shows about 330,000 clones, roughly 82% of them singletons. The specimen sequenced was peripheral blood. The receptors originated from a woman between 45 and 65 years old with acute or convalescent COVID-19.

The gene calls are TRBV5-5 and TRBJ2-5, with TRBD1 matching over 7 bases. V gave up 3 bases and J gave up 1 base; unmatched junction bases: 3. The length of the CDR3 is 14 residues. Looked up from germline, CDR1 is SGHKS and CDR2 is YYEKEE (reference sequence). The DNA of the CDR3 is TGTGCCAGCAGCTCAAGGGACAGCCAAGAGACCCAGTACTTC. It specifies CASSSRDSQETQYF.

The chain employs TRBV3-1 (or the pseudogene TRBV3-2) and TRBJ2-5; 10 bases are a match to TRBD2. This CDR3 is built from 16 residues. Trimming cost V 4 bases and J 0 bases; bases outside gene matches: 5. Germline V gene data show CDR1 as LGHDT and CDR2 as YNNKEL (reference sequence). Here the CDR3 DNA reads TGTGCCAGCAGCCGCAGCCTAGCGGGAGACCAAGAGACCCAGTACTTC. Its translation is CASSRSLAGDQETQYF.

This rearrangement joins TRBV19 to TRBJ2-7; 7 bases align to TRBD1. Unmatched junction bases numbered 6, after V lost 6 bases and J lost 4 bases. Germline CDR1 reads LNHDA; CDR2 reads SQIVND (reference sequence). This CDR3 is 13 amino acids long. As DNA, the CDR3 is TGTGCCAGTAGGAGGGACAGAACTTACGAGCAGTACTTC. Amino acids: CASRRDRTYEQYF.

This clone was seen a single time. The rearrangement uses TRBV28 and TRBJ2-4; maybe TRBD2 (5 bases). Germline V gene sequence: CDR1 MDHEN, CDR2 SYDVKM. Trimming removed 4 bases from V and 0 bases from J, with 19 bases in between. This CDR3 region has 18 residues. Here the CDR3 DNA reads TGTGCCAGCAGTTCCTTAGGACTTGGAGGATTAGCCAAAAACATTCAGTACTTC. Amino acid sequence: CASSSLGLGGLAKNIQYF.

This rearrangement joins TRBV4-1 to TRBJ2-1; 8 positions match TRBD2. This CDR3 region has 12 residues. Trimming removed 8 bases from V and 7 bases from J; junction bases left unmatched: 4. The germline V gene encodes CDR1 MGHRA and CDR2 YSYEKL. The CDR3 loop reads CASRLANNEQFF. The CDR3, as DNA: TGCGCCAGCCGACTAGCGAATAATGAGCAGTTCTTC.